The 28 T cell receptor beta chains in this list originate from one sample, sequenced in a study of cytomegalovirus exposure and HLA in healthy donors. Both 60 Vbeta primers and 13 Jbeta primers went into the PCR. TCRdb's table, derived via immunoSEQ multiplex PCR, lists solely in-frame clones and lacks some. The sample data list 150,000 or so clones. Sequenced input: PBMCs. All receptors derive from a woman between 55 and 75 years old in good health and CMV-seronegative.

The chain joins TRBV12-5 to TRBJ2-1, with 13 bases fitting TRBD2. The germline gives CDR1 LGHNT, CDR2 FRNRAP. The ends lost 6 bases at V and 6 bases at J; junction bases unmatched: 5. This CDR3 comprises 15 residues. As DNA, the CDR3 is TGTGCTAGTGGCACACTAGCGGGAGGGTTCAATGAGCAGTTCTTC. It codes for CASGTLAGGFNEQFF.

The chain recombines TRBV7-8 with TRBJ2-7; a weak D match, TRBD1 (6 bases). Germline loops: CDR1 SGHVS, CDR2 FQNEAQ. CDR3 length: 13 residues. V was clipped by 1 base and J by 12 bases, with 16 bases between them. CDR3 nucleotides: TGTGCCAGCAGCTTAGGCTCAAACAGGGCTGGGTACTTC. It yields the protein CASSLGSNRAGYF.

The chain links TRBV15 to TRBJ1-3, with a weak D call TRBD1 (6 bases). V was shortened by 2 bases and J by 11 bases, with 16 bases between the two germline ends. Germline assignment: CDR1 LNHNV and CDR2 YYDKDF (reference sequence). The CDR3 contains 14 residues. CDR3 in DNA: TGTGCCACCAGCAGATGGGAGGGGGTGGACGCCATATATTTT. Translated: CATSRWEGVDAIYF.

CDR3: CASSKLAGWDEQYF. The CDR3 nucleotides are TGTGCCAGCAGTAAACTAGCGGGGTGGGACGAGCAGTACTTC. The rearrangement uses TRBV2 and TRBJ2-7; TRBD2 agrees at 10 bases. V lost 5 bases and J lost 5; bases outside the gene matches: 6. Germline CDR1 and CDR2: SNHLY and FYNNEI. This CDR3 has 14 residues. The full variable domain, rest sourced from reference TRBV2 and TRBJ2-7, is EPEVTQTPSHQVTQMGQEVILRCVPISNHLYFYWYRQILGQKVEFLVSFYNNEISEKSEIFDDQFSVERPDGSNFTLKIRSTKLEDSAMYFCASSKLAGWDEQYFGPGTRLTVT.

This chain uses TRBV5-1 with TRBJ2-7; 11 nucleotides match TRBD1. Trimming at V came to 3 bases and at J to 3 bases, leaving 8 bases not matched to a gene. Germline V gene sequence: CDR1 SGHRS, CDR2 YFSETQ. This CDR3 contains 16 residues. CDR3 bases: TGCGCCAGCAGCTCCACTCCGGGACAGGGGGACTACGAGCAGTACTTC. This codes for CASSSTPGQGDYEQYF. The full variable domain, in which reference TRBV5-1 and TRBJ2-7 provide the parts outside the CDR3, is KAGVTQTPRYLIKTRGQQVTLSCSPISGHRSVSWYQQTPGQGLQFLFEYFSETQRNKGNFPGRFSGRQFSNSRSEMNVSTLELGDSALYLCASSSTPGQGDYEQYFGPGTRLTVT.

The chain carries TRBV5-4 and TRBJ1-2; D unresolved. Germline lookup yields CDR1 SGHNT and CDR2 YYREEE (reference sequence). Trimming left V 0 bases short and J 2 bases short, with 14 bases between. This CDR3 spans 16 amino acids. CDR3: CASSLARKELNYGYTF. In DNA form, the CDR3 reads TGTGCCAGCAGCTTGGCCCGTAAGGAGTTAAACTATGGCTACACCTTC.

The V call is TRBV12-5, the J call TRBJ2-5; tentative D call: TRBD1 (5 bases). Between the trimmed V and J ends, which lost 0 bases and 2 bases, there was a span of 19 bases. The CDR3 contains 18 residues. Germline V gene data show CDR1 as LGHNT and CDR2 as FRNRAP. The CDR3 DNA sequence: TGTGCTAGTGGTTTGGTATCTACTTTGGGGCGGTCTCAAGAGACCCAGTACTTC. Translation gives CASGLVSTLGRSQETQYF. The full variable domain, completed using reference TRBV12-5 and TRBJ2-5, is DARVTQTPRHKVTEMGQEVTMRCQPILGHNTVFWYRQTMMQGLELLAYFRNRAPLDDSGMPKDRFSAEMPDATLATLKIQPSEPRDSAVYFCASGLVSTLGRSQETQYFGPGTRLLVL.

The rearrangement links TRBV7-9 to TRBJ2-7, with TRBD1 identical over 7 bases. With 1 base clipped from V and 6 bases from J, the junction kept 3 bases outside the gene matches. CDR1 is SEHNR and CDR2 is FQNEAQ in the germline V gene (reference sequence). CDR3 length equals 13 residues. CDR3 bases: TGTGCCAGCAGCTTAGTCAGGGACAGCGAGCAGTACTTC. It yields the protein CASSLVRDSEQYF.

This chain connects TRBV19 to TRBJ1-1; 7 bases line up with TRBD1. This CDR3 has 14 amino acids. CDR1 is LNHDA and CDR2 is SQIVND in the germline V gene (reference sequence). The V gene end was trimmed by 10 bases and the J gene end by 0 bases; junction bases not matched to a gene: 8. The CDR3 sequence is CATRWGQMNTEAFF. CDR3 coding DNA: TGTGCCACCCGGTGGGGACAGATGAACACTGAAGCTTTCTTT.

This chain uses TRBV6-5 with TRBJ1-6; weak D call: TRBD1 (5 bases). The CDR3 has 14 residues. V lost 5 bases and J 10 bases, leaving 15 bases between the germline ends. CDR1 is MNHEY and CDR2 is SVGAGI in the germline V gene. The CDR3 is CASSPGLAPSPLHF. In DNA form, the CDR3 reads TGTGCCAGCAGTCCGGGACTCGCACCCTCACCCCTCCACTTT.

CDR3 amino acids: CAWGQGSSYNSPLHF. The CDR3 coding sequence is TGTGCCTGGGGACAGGGGAGCTCCTATAATTCACCCCTCCACTTT. This chain links TRBV30 with TRBJ1-6, with TRBD1 matching 9 bases. Losses at the gene ends were 5 bases for V and 0 bases for J; bases not matched to a gene: 2. This CDR3 contains 15 residues. CDR1 and CDR2 from the germline V gene are GTSNPN and SVGIG (reference sequence).

This sequence joins TRBV19 and TRBJ1-5, with 7 bases identical to TRBD1. V gave up 5 bases and J gave up 7 bases; unmatched junction bases: 8. The length of the CDR3 is 14 residues. The V gene's germline CDR1 is LNHDA and CDR2 SQIVND (reference sequence). The chain's CDR3 is CASSLQGLWQPQHF. CDR3 nucleotide sequence: TGTGCCAGTAGTTTACAGGGGCTCTGGCAGCCCCAGCATTTT. Variable domain in full (rest from reference TRBV19 and TRBJ1-5): DGGITQSPKYLFRKEGQNVTLSCEQNLNHDAMYWYRQDPGQGLRLIYYSQIVNDFQKGDIAEGYSVSREKKESFPLTVTSAQKNPTAFYLCASSLQGLWQPQHFGDGTRLSIL.

The chain recombines TRBV6-5 with TRBJ2-5; D might be TRBD1 (6 bases). V lost 6 bases, J lost 3 bases, and 17 bases lay in between. In germline, CDR1 is MNHEY, CDR2 SVGAGI. The CDR3 spans 15 residues. The CDR3 coding sequence is TGTGCCAGCAGCCGCGGGCCCAGGGGAAAAGAGACCCAGTACTTC. Protein: CASSRGPRGKETQYF.

The V gene is TRBV14, the J gene TRBJ2-7, with D possibly being TRBD1 (5 bases). CDR1 and CDR2 from the germline V gene are SGHDN and FVKESK. The V gene lost 0 bases and the J gene lost 3 bases, with 9 bases spanning the gap. This CDR3 comprises 14 residues. The CDR3 sequence is CASSQDPGRYEQYF. CDR3 in DNA: TGTGCCAGCAGCCAAGATCCAGGGCGCTACGAGCAGTACTTC.

This chain uses TRBV4-3 with TRBJ2-3; D is undetermined. Germline CDR1 is LGHNA and CDR2 is YSLEER. The CDR3 length is 15 residues. With 0 bases removed from V and 2 bases from J, the gap between germline ends came to 9 bases. The CDR3 DNA reads TGCGCCAGCAGCCAAGAGCGGCAGCCCACAGATACGCAGTATTTT. As protein: CASSQERQPTDTQYF.

V and J are TRBV11-3 and TRBJ2-2, with D maybe TRBD1 (5 bases). The CDR3 is 12 residues long. CDR1 and CDR2 from the germline V gene are SGHNT and YENEEA. V shed 4 bases and J shed 7 bases, with 7 bases lying between them. CDR3 in amino acids: CASSWGFGELFF. The CDR3 bases are TGTGCCAGCAGCTGGGGCTTCGGGGAGCTGTTTTTT.

The chain is built from TRBV6-6 and TRBJ1-2; D is possibly TRBD1 (5 bases). Trimming pared 8 bases from V and 3 bases from J, leaving 13 bases between. This CDR3 is built from 13 residues. Germline V gene lookup returns CDR1 MNHNY and CDR2 SVGAGI (reference sequence). CDR3 sequence reads: CASGERGYYGYTF. For the CDR3, the DNA is TGTGCCAGCGGGGAGCGGGGCTACTATGGCTACACCTTC.

V is TRBV4-1 and J is TRBJ2-7, with 7 bases fitting TRBD1. The CDR3 consists of 15 residues. The V gene's germline CDR1 is MGHRA and CDR2 YSYEKL. Trimming took 0 bases from V and 6 from J; bases not matched to a gene: 8. CDR3 region: CASSQESDRVGEQYF. CDR3 DNA sequence: TGCGCCAGCAGCCAAGAGAGCGACAGGGTGGGCGAGCAGTACTTC.

The chain uses TRBV5-4 and TRBJ2-3, with TRBD1 as a possible D gene (7 bases). With 5 bases removed from V and 2 bases from J, the gap between germline ends came to 15 bases. The CDR3 spans 15 residues. Looked up from germline, CDR1 is SGHNT and CDR2 is YYREEE (reference sequence). The chain's CDR3 is CASRKAGGSTDTQYF. The CDR3 DNA reads as TGTGCCAGCAGGAAGGCAGGGGGGTCCACAGATACGCAGTATTTT. Using reference TRBV5-4 and TRBJ2-3 for the parts outside the CDR3, the full variable domain is ETGVTQSPTHLIKTRGQQVTLRCSSQSGHNTVSWYQQALGQGPQFIFQYYREEENGRGNFPPRFSGLQFPNYSSELNVNALELDDSALYLCASRKAGGSTDTQYFGPGTRLTVL.

The chain has TRBV4-1 and TRBJ1-2; D perhaps matches TRBD1 (6 bases). CDR3 length: 15 amino acids. V lost 0 bases, J lost 4 bases, and 12 bases lay in between. Germline V gene lookup returns CDR1 MGHRA and CDR2 YSYEKL. The CDR3 region has the DNA TGCGCCAGCAGCCAAGATCGGGGCAGGGGCTATGGCTACACCTTC. This encodes CASSQDRGRGYGYTF.

The gene calls are TRBV5-1 and TRBJ1-4, with 7 bases lining up with TRBD1. The CDR3 length is 14 residues. CDR1 is SGHRS, CDR2 YFSETQ, per germline. V was pared by 4 bases and J by 4 bases, with 4 bases of the junction left unmatched. The CDR3: CASSPDRHNEKLFF. The DNA of the CDR3 is TGCGCCAGCAGCCCGGACAGGCATAATGAAAAACTGTTTTTT.

V gene TRBV9 combines with J gene TRBJ1-5, with 10 bases aligning to TRBD1. The CDR3 loop spans 15 amino acids. Germline lookup yields CDR1 SGDLS and CDR2 YYNGEE. V shed 2 bases and J 7 bases; nucleotides not matched to a gene: 6. CDR3 region: CASSVAGTGVQPQHF. The DNA for the CDR3 is TGTGCCAGCAGCGTCGCCGGGACAGGGGTCCAGCCCCAGCATTTT. The entire variable domain, with the rest obtained from reference TRBV9 and TRBJ1-5, is as follows: DSGVTQTPKHLITATGQRVTLRCSPRSGDLSVYWYQQSLDQGLQFLIQYYNGEERAKGNILERFSAQQFPDLHSELNLSSLELGDSALYFCASSVAGTGVQPQHFGDGTRLSIL.

With regard to this clone: The same CDR3 arises from other DNA sequences in this sample as well. The rearrangement joins TRBV28 to TRBJ1-2; D might be TRBD1 (5 bases). V lost 6 bases to trimming and J lost 5 bases, with 10 bases between them. The CDR3 runs 12 residues. From germline, CDR1 is MDHEN and CDR2 SYDVKM. As DNA, the CDR3 is TGTGCCAGCAGCGATCGGGGGTATGGCTACACCTTC. This gives the protein CASSDRGYGYTF.

The CDR3 region has the DNA TGTGCCAGCAGCGTAGGTCCCGAGGCCTCGGCGGTCTATGGCTACACCTTC. Its translation: CASSVGPEASAVYGYTF. The chain uses TRBV9 and TRBJ1-2; no firm D call. Germline V gene data show CDR1 as SGDLS and CDR2 as YYNGEE. CDR3 length equals 17 residues. V was trimmed by 0 bases and J by 4 bases, leaving 19 bases between them.

CDR3 protein: CASSQVRGTEAFF. The CDR3 nucleotides read TGCGCCAGCAGCCAAGTGCGGGGCACTGAAGCTTTCTTT. This sequence joins TRBV4-1 and TRBJ1-1; D is uncertain. Germline assignment: CDR1 MGHRA and CDR2 YSYEKL. CDR3 size: 13 residues. The germline V and J ends were trimmed by 1 base and 4 bases, with 7 bases remaining between them.

The gene calls are TRBV2 and TRBJ2-3, with D maybe TRBD1 (6 bases). Germline values: CDR1 SNHLY, CDR2 FYNNEI. CDR3 length: 13 residues. Trimming took 6 bases from V and 2 from J, leaving 9 bases between them. The CDR3 reads CASRTGDTDTQYF. As DNA, the CDR3 is TGTGCCAGCAGGACAGGCGACACAGATACGCAGTATTTT.

CDR3 region: CATSRVAGYVDTQYF. CDR3 DNA sequence: TGTGCCACCAGCAGAGTCGCCGGGTATGTAGATACGCAGTATTTT. V and J are TRBV15 and TRBJ2-3; D is uncertain. The CDR3 is 15 residues long. V was trimmed by 1 base and J by 5 bases, leaving 13 bases between them. CDR1 is LNHNV, CDR2 YYDKDF, per germline (reference sequence). Complete variable domain (other parts from reference TRBV15 and TRBJ2-3): DAMVIQNPRYQVTQFGKPVTLSCSQTLNHNVMYWYQQKSSQAPKLLFHYYDKDFNNEADTPDNFQSRRPNTSFCFLDIRSPGLGDTAMYLCATSRVAGYVDTQYFGPGTRLTVL.

V is TRBV7-6 and J is TRBJ2-5, with TRBD2 as a possible D gene (5 bases). Germline CDR1 reads SGHVS; CDR2 reads FNYEAQ. This CDR3 is 15 amino acids long. Trimming took 2 bases from V and 4 from J, leaving 14 bases between them. CDR3 DNA: TGTGCCAGCAGCTTAAACCCTGTGGCGGGAGAGACCCAGTACTTC. Translated: CASSLNPVAGETQYF.